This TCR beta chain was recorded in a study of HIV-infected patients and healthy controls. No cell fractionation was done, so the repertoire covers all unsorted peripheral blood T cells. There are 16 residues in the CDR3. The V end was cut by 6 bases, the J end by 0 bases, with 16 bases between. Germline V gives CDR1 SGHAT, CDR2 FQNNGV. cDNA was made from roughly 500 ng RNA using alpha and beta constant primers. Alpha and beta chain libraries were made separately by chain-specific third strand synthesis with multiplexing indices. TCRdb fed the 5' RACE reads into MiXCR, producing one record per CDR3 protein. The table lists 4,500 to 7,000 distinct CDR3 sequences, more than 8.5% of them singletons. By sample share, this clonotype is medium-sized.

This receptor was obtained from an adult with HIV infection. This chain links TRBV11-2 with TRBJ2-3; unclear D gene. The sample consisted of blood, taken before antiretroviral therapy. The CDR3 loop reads CASSSPYGASTDTQYF. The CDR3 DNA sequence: TGTGCCAGCAGTTCTCCCTACGGTGCTAGCACAGATACGCAGTATTTT.